Listed here is a single T cell receptor beta chain. The data stem from a study of blood T cell repertoires in COVID-19. Across the whole study: PBMCs, B-cell-depleted T cells, or T cells were the source of the cDNA or gDNA that made up the material.

Authors' data handling: Quantification of nucleated cells was approximated via reference gene primer amplification. Profiled with immunoSEQ multiplex PCR; TCRdb holds only in-frame clones, not every one. V and J calls and clone size are as listed in that table; D and trimming were resolved from the DNA. The profile shows around 70,000 clones, roughly three quarters of them singletons. Per the germline V gene, CDR1 is DFQATT and CDR2 is SNEGSKA (reference sequence). CDR3 size: 15 residues. V shed 3 bases, J shed 8 bases, and the junction held 10 bases outside the gene matches. This TCR was recovered from a man aged 65 to 79 with acute or convalescent COVID-19. Sequencing input: peripheral blood. The chain combines TRBV20-1 with TRBJ1-2; 12 bases are shared with TRBD1. This chain's CDR3 is CSASSGTGGARGYTF. CDR3 in DNA: TGCAGTGCTAGTTCCGGGACAGGGGGCGCGAGAGGCTACACCTTC.